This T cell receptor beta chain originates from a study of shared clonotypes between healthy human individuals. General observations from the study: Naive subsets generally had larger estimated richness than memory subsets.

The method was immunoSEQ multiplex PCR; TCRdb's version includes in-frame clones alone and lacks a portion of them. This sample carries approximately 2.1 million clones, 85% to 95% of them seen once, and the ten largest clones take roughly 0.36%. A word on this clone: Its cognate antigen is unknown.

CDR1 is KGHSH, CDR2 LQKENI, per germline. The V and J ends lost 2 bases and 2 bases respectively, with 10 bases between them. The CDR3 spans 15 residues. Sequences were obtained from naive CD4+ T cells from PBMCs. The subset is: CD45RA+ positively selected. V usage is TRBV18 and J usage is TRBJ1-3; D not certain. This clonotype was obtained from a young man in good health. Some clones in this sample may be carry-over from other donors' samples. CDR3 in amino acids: CASSPGRIPGNTIYF. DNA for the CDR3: TGTGCCAGCTCACCAGGGCGCATCCCTGGAAACACCATATATTTT.